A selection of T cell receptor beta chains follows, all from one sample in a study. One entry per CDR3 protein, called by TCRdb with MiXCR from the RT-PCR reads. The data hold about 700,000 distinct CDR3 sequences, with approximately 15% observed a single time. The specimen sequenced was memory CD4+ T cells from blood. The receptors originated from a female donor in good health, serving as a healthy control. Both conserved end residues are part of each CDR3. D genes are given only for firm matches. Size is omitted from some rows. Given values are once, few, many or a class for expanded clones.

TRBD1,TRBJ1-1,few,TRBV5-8,CASSQTGTGATEAFF,TGTGCCAGCAGCCAAACCGGGACAGGGGCAACTGAAGCTTTCTTT
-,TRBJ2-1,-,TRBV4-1,CASRRGEAYNEQFF,TGCGCCAGCCGTAGGGGAGAGGCCTACAATGAGCAGTTCTTC
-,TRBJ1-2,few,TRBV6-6,CASSYVQGGYGYTF,TGTGCCAGCAGTTACGTACAGGGAGGCTATGGCTACACCTTC
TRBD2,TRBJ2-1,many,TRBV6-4,CASKLSGSVNEQFF,TGTGCCAGCAAGCTTAGCGGGAGCGTAAATGAGCAGTTCTTC
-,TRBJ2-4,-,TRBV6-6,CASSYSSDIQYF,TGTGCCAGCAGTTACTCGAGTGACATTCAGTACTTC
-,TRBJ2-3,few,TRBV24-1,CATSDSGRLADTQYF,TGTGCCACCAGTGATTCGGGACGGCTCGCAGATACGCAGTATTTT
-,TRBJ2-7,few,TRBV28,CASSLGGAGYEQYF,TGTGCCAGCAGTTTGGGGGGCGCTGGTTACGAGCAGTACTTC
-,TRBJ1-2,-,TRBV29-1,CSVTSGGLSYGYTF,TGCAGCGTTACCTCCGGGGGACTCAGCTATGGCTACACCTTC
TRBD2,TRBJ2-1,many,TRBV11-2,CASSALGGGEQFF,TGTGCCAGCAGCGCCCTGGGGGGAGGGGAGCAGTTCTTC
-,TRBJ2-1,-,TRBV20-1,CSASVRGEQFF,TGCAGTGCTAGTGTCAGGGGTGAGCAGTTCTTC
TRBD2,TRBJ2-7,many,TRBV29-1,CSVATIWTSGTHEQYF,TGCAGCGTCGCCACTATATGGACTAGCGGGACCCACGAGCAGTACTTC
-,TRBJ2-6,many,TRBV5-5,CASSRRLPGANVLTF,TGTGCCAGCAGCCGACGTTTACCTGGGGCCAACGTCCTGACTTTC
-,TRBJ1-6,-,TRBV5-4,CASSSDRDTYNSPLHF,TGTGCCAGCAGCTCCGACCGGGACACTTATAATTCACCCCTCCACTTT
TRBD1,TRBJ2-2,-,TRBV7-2,CASSLPQGVITGELFF,TGTGCCAGCAGCTTACCCCAGGGGGTTATAACTGGGGAGCTGTTTTTT
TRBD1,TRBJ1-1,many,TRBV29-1,CSVESVRQGRPEAFF,TGCAGCGTTGAGTCAGTACGACAGGGAAGACCTGAAGCTTTCTTT
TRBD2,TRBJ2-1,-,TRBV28,CASSLTSGRINEQFF,TGTGCCAGCAGTTTGACTAGCGGGAGAATCAATGAGCAGTTCTTC
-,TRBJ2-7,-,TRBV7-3,CASGSGGPTYEQYF,TGTGCCAGCGGGAGTGGGGGTCCAACCTACGAGCAGTACTTC
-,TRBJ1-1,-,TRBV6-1,CASNKNGQQNTEAFF,TGTGCCAGCAATAAAAATGGACAGCAGAACACTGAAGCTTTCTTT
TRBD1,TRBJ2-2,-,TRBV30,CARDTGVNTGELFF,TGTGCCCGGGATACAGGGGTGAACACCGGGGAGCTGTTTTTT
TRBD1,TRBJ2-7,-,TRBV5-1,CASSPPPGQTGEQYF,TGCGCCAGCAGCCCGCCGCCGGGACAGACTGGAGAGCAGTACTTC
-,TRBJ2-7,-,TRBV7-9,CASSSTPSYEQYF,TGTGCCAGCAGCTCCACACCCTCCTACGAGCAGTACTTC
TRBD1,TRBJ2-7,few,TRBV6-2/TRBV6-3,CASSFRDRFHEQYF,TGTGCCAGCAGTTTCCGGGACAGGTTCCACGAGCAGTACTTC
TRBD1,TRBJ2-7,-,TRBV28,CAGETKDRESLYEQYF,TGTGCCGGCGAAACTAAGGACAGGGAATCCCTCTACGAGCAGTACTTC
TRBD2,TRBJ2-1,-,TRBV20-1,CSARAPETSEKQFF,TGCAGTGCTAGAGCCCCTGAGACTAGCGAAAAACAGTTCTTC
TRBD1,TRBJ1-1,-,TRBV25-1,CATRGQGTEAFF,TGTGCCACCAGAGGACAGGGTACTGAAGCTTTCTTT
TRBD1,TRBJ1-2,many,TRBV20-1,CSATTSTGIYGYTF,TGCAGTGCTACGACGTCGACAGGGATCTATGGCTACACCTTC
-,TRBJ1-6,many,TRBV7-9,CASSSTGDSPLHF,TGTGCCAGCAGCTCCACGGGGGATTCACCCCTCCACTTT
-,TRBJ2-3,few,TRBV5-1,CASSLAGSPDTQYF,TGCGCCAGCAGCTTGGCGGGGTCCCCAGATACGCAGTATTTT
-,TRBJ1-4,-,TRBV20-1,CSASPGWEEKLFF,TGCAGTGCTAGCCCAGGGTGGGAGGAAAAACTGTTTTTT
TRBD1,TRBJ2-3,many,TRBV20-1,CSARNDRGRGIAGPDTQYF,TGCAGTGCTAGAAACGACAGGGGGCGCGGGATAGCGGGACCAGATACGCAGTATTTT
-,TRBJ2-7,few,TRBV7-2,CASSSDGTRSYEQYF,TGTGCCAGCAGCTCAGACGGGACACGCTCCTACGAGCAGTACTTC
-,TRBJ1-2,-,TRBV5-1,CASSEPGHPDYGYTF,TGCGCCAGCAGCGAACCGGGACACCCGGACTATGGCTACACCTTC
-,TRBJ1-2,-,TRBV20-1,CSARATGTASRGYTF,TGCAGTGCTAGGGCAACTGGGACCGCCAGCCGCGGCTACACCTTC
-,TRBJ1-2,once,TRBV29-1,CSVDGVEGYTF,TGCAGCGTTGACGGAGTGGAGGGATACACCTTC
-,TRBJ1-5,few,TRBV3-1,CASSHLSGPGGNQPQHF,TGTGCCAGCAGCCACCTATCAGGACCGGGGGGCAATCAGCCCCAGCATTTT
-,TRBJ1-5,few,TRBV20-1,CSARSGHRNQHQHF,TGCAGTGCTCGATCGGGACACCGCAATCAGCACCAGCATTTT
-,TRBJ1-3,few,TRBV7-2,CASSLAPPGASGNTIYF,TGTGCCAGCAGCTTAGCCCCTCCAGGGGCCTCTGGAAACACCATATATTTT
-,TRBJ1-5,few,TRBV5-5,CASSLQQQEPQHF,TGTGCCAGCAGCTTGCAACAACAGGAGCCCCAGCATTTT
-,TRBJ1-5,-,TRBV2,CASRARQGSNQPQHF,TGTGCCAGCAGAGCGCGGCAGGGGAGCAATCAGCCCCAGCATTTT
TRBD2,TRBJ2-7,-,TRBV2,CASSETSGRVYEQYF,TGTGCCAGCAGTGAAACTAGCGGGAGGGTCTACGAGCAGTACTTC
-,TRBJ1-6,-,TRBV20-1,CSATDTGRSPLHF,TGCAGTGCAACAGATACAGGGAGATCACCCCTCCACTTT
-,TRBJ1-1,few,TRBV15,CATSRDLGAEAFF,TGTGCCACCAGCAGGGACCTGGGGGCTGAAGCTTTCTTT
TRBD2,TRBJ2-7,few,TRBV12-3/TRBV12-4,CASSRVAGSYEQYF,TGTGCCAGCAGCCGGGTAGCGGGCTCCTACGAGCAGTACTTC